This T cell receptor beta chain was recorded in a study of shared clonotypes between healthy human individuals. The length of the CDR3 is 14 residues. Germline V lookup: CDR1 SGHTS, CDR2 YDEGEE. The V segment lost 4 bases and the J segment 5 bases; nucleotides outside the gene matches: 6. Selected positively for CCR7 and CD45RO-negative, naive CD8 cells excluded terminally differentiated effector memory CD45RA+ cells. This clone appeared once. Data came from immunoSEQ multiplex PCR; TCRdb stores just in-frame clones and leaves some out. In the table there are fewer than 1 million clones, about 96% of which are singletons.

V gene TRBV5-8 combines with J gene TRBJ2-3; 8 bases map to TRBD1. The sequence was collected from a man under 40 in good health. Sequencing was carried out using naive CD8+ T cells sorted from blood. The CDR3 nucleotides are TGTGCCAGCAGCCCAGACAGGGGAAAAGATACGCAGTATTTT. Translated: CASSPDRGKDTQYF.